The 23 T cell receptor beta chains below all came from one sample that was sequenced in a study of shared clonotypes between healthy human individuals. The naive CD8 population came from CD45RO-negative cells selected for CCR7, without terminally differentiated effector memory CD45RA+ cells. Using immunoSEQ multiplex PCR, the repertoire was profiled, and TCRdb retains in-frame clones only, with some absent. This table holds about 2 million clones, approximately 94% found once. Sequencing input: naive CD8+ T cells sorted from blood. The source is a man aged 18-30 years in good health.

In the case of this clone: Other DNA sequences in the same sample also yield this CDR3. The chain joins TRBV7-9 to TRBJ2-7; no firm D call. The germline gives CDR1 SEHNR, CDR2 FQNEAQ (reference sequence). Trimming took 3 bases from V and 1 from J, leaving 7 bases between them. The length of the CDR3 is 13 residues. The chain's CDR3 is CASSFTHSYEQYF. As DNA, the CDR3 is TGTGCCAGCAGCTTTACACATTCCTACGAGCAGTACTTC.

The CDR3 loop reads CASSHLVYNEQFF. The CDR3 DNA is TGTGCCAGCAGCCATCTTGTCTACAATGAGCAGTTCTTC. J is TRBJ2-1 and V is TRBV14; D not certain. With 3 bases removed from V and 3 bases from J, the gap between germline ends came to 6 bases. There are 13 residues in the CDR3. Germline V gene lookup returns CDR1 SGHDN and CDR2 FVKESK.

Here the CDR3 reads CASSPPSGGLYEQYF. CDR3 in DNA: TGTGCCAGCTCACCACCGTCAGGGGGCCTCTACGAGCAGTACTTC. The V call is TRBV18, the J call TRBJ2-7; 8 nucleotides line up with TRBD1. The CDR3 loop spans 15 amino acids. Germline CDR1 and CDR2: KGHSH and LQKENI. With V trimmed by 0 bases and J by 3 bases, 4 bases remained unmatched.

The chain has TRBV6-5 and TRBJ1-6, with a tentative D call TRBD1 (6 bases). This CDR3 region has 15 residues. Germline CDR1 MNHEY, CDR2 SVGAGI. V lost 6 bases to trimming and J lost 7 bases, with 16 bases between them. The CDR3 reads CASSPSGATNSPLHF. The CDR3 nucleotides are TGTGCCAGCAGCCCCTCGGGGGCAACGAATTCACCCCTCCACTTT.

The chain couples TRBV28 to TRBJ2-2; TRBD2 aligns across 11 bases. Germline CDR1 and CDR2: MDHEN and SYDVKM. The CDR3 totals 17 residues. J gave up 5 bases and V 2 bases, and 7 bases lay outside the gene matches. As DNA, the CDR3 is TGTGCCAGCAGTTTACGCCTAGCGGGGGGAAAAACCGGGGAGCTGTTTTTT. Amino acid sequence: CASSLRLAGGKTGELFF.

The CDR3 is CAWSALSVTLGDAQYF. CDR3 DNA: TGTGCCTGGAGTGCGTTATCAGTGACGCTCGGAGACGCGCAGTACTTC. The rearrangement uses TRBV30 and TRBJ2-7; D not resolved. The germline CDR1 and CDR2 sequences are GTSNPN and SVGIG (reference sequence). V gave up 1 base and J gave up 9 bases, with 25 bases separating them. The CDR3 spans 16 residues.

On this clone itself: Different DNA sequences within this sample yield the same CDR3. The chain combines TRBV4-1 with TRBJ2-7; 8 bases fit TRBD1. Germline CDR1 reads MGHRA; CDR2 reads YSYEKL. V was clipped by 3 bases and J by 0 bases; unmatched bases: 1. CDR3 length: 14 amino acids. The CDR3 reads CASSQGQVSYEQYF. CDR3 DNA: TGCGCCAGCAGCCAGGGACAGGTCTCCTACGAGCAGTACTTC.

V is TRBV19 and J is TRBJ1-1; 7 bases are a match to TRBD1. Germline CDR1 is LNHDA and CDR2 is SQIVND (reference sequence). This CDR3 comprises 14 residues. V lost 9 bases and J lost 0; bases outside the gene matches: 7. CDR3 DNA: TGTGCCAGCCAAGACAGGGCGATGAACACTGAAGCTTTCTTT. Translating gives CASQDRAMNTEAFF.

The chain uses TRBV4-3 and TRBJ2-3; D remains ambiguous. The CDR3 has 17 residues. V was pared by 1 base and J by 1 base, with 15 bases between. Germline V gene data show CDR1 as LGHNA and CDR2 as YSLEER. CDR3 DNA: TGCGCCAGCAGCCAAGCGCCAATTGGCTCGGGCACAGATACGCAGTATTTT. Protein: CASSQAPIGSGTDTQYF.

In DNA, the CDR3 is TGTGCCAGCAGCATCGACAGGGGGGCCTACAATGAGCAGTTCTTC. This gives the protein CASSIDRGAYNEQFF. The chain couples TRBV7-9 to TRBJ2-1; 9 nucleotides align to TRBD1. The CDR3 is 15 residues long. Trimming at V came to 5 bases and at J to 2 bases, leaving 4 bases not matched to a gene. Looked up from germline, CDR1 is SEHNR and CDR2 is FQNEAQ (reference sequence). The full variable domain, in which reference TRBV7-9 and TRBJ2-1 provide the parts outside the CDR3, is DTGVSQNPRHKITKRGQNVTFRCDPISEHNRLYWYRQTLGQGPEFLTYFQNEAQLEKSRLLSDRFSAERPKGSFSTLEIQRTEQGDSAMYLCASSIDRGAYNEQFFGPGTRLTVL.

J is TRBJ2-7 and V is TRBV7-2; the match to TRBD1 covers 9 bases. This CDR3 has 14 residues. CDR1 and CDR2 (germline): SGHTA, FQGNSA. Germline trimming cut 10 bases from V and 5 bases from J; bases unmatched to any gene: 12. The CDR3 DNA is TGTGCCACCTTCGATCCGGGACAGGGCAACGAGCAGTACTTC. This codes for CATFDPGQGNEQYF.

The CDR3 DNA reads TGTGCCACCTCGTGGAGGGCGGGAGCGATCTACGAGCAGTACTTC. This translates into CATSWRAGAIYEQYF. V usage is TRBV19 and J usage is TRBJ2-7; 7 nucleotides align to TRBD2. V shed 10 bases and J 3 bases; nucleotides not matched to a gene: 15. The CDR3 covers 15 residues. Germline V gene lookup returns CDR1 LNHDA and CDR2 SQIVND (reference sequence).

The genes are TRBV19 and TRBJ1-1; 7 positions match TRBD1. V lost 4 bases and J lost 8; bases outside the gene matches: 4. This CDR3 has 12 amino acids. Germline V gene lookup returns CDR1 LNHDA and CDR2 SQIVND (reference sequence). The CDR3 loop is CASSRDRIEAFF. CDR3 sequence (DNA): TGTGCCAGTAGTAGGGACAGAATAGAAGCTTTCTTT. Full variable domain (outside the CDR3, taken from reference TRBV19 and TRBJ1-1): DGGITQSPKYLFRKEGQNVTLSCEQNLNHDAMYWYRQDPGQGLRLIYYSQIVNDFQKGDIAEGYSVSREKKESFPLTVTSAQKNPTAFYLCASSRDRIEAFFGQGTRLTVV.

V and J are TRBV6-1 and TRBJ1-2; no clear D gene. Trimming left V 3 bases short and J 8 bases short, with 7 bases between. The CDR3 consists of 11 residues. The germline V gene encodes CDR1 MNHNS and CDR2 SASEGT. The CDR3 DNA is TGTGCCAGCAGTGAGATGACAGGCTACACCTTC. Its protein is CASSEMTGYTF.

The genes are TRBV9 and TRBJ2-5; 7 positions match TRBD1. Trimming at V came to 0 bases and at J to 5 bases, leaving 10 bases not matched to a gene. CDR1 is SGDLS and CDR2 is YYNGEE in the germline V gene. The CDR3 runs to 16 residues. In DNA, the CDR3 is TGTGCCAGCAGCGTAGGAGAGACAGGGCGTGGGGAGACCCAGTACTTC. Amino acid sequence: CASSVGETGRGETQYF.

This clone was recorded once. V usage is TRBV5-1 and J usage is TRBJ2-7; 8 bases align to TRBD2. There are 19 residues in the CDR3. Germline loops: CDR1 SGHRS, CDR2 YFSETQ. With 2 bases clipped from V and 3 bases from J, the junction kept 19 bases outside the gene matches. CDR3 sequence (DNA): TGCGCCAGCAGCTTCCCTTACGAGGGAGTTAGCGGGGCAGGCTACGAGCAGTACTTC. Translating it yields CASSFPYEGVSGAGYEQYF.

CDR3 in amino acids: CASSLYEQGSGVQGYTF. The CDR3, as DNA: TGTGCCAGCAGCTTATACGAACAGGGATCTGGGGTGCAAGGCTACACCTTC. The V call is TRBV7-8, the J call TRBJ1-2, with a possible D match to TRBD1 (6 bases). Germline loops: CDR1 SGHVS, CDR2 FQNEAQ. The V gene lost 2 bases and the J gene lost 8 bases, with 24 bases spanning the gap. The CDR3 spans 17 residues.

The DNA of the CDR3 is TGCGCCAGCAGCCAAGTAGTCCAAAGCTCCTACAATGAGCAGTTCTTC. This gives the protein CASSQVVQSSYNEQFF. The rearrangement links TRBV4-1 to TRBJ2-1; D not resolved. Trimming shortened V by 1 base and J by 0 bases, and 10 bases separated the two germline ends. The CDR3 has 16 amino acids. Germline-derived CDR1 and CDR2 are MGHRA and YSYEKL.

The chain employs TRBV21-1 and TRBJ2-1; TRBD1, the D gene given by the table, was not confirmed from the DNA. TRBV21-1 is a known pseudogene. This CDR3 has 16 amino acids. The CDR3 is CASSRDRSRIPNEQFF. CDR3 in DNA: TGTGCCAGCAGCAGGGACAGGTCGAGAATCCCCAATGAGCAGTTCTTC.

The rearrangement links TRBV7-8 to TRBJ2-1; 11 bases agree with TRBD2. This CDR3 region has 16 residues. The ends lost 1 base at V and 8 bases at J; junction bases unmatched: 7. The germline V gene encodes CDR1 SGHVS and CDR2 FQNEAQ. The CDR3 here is CASSLGSTSGSYEQFF. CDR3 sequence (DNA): TGTGCCAGCAGCTTAGGTTCTACTAGCGGGAGCTATGAGCAGTTCTTC.

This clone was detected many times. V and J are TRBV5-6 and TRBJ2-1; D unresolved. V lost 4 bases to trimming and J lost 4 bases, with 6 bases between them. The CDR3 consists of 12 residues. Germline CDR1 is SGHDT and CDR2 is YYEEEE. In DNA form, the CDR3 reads TGTGCCAGCAGCGACACGTACAATGAGCAGTTCTTC. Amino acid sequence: CASSDTYNEQFF.

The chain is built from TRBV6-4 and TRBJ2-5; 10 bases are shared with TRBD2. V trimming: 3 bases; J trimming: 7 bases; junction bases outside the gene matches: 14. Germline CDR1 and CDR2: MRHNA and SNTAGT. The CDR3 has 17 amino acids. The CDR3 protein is CASSDGPGTSAPLTQYF. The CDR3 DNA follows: TGTGCCAGCAGTGATGGCCCCGGGACTAGCGCCCCATTGACCCAGTACTTC.

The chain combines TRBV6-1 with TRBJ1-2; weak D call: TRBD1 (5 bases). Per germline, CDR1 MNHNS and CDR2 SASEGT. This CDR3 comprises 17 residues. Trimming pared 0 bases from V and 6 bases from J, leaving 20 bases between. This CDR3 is CASSEAVGAGTKNGYTF. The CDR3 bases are TGTGCCAGCAGTGAAGCCGTAGGGGCAGGGACGAAGAATGGCTACACCTTC.